The 22 T cell receptor beta chains below all came from one sample that was sequenced in a study of T cells in narcolepsy. The table came from immunoSEQ multiplex PCR; TCRdb's copy has only in-frame clones and leaves some out. This repertoire shows about 27,000 clones, more than 75% found once; its top ten account for roughly 3.2%. Source material: CD45RA- memory CD4+ T cells from PBMCs. Receptors were obtained from a human donor with narcolepsy.

This clone was detected a few times. The rearrangement links TRBV7-2 to TRBJ2-3, with 8 bases identical to TRBD1. The CDR3 extends over 15 amino acids. Germline loops: CDR1 SGHTA, CDR2 FQGNSA. Losses at the gene ends were 3 bases for V and 2 bases for J; bases not matched to a gene: 4. The CDR3 DNA follows: TGTGCCAGCAGCTTGGGACAGGTTCTCACAGATACGCAGTATTTT. Translated, it gives CASSLGQVLTDTQYF.

This clone was observed a handful of times. This chain links TRBV5-8 with TRBJ1-5; a possible D gene is TRBD1 (5 bases). The germline CDR1 and CDR2 sequences are SGHTS and YDEGEE. The CDR3 has 14 amino acids. Trimming stripped 5 bases from V and 6 bases from J, with 15 bases between. DNA for the CDR3: TGTGCCAGCAGTATGGGGGGGGATGGTCAGCCCCAGCATTTT. Translated: CASSMGGDGQPQHF.

This rearrangement joins TRBV11-2 to TRBJ2-5, with D possibly being TRBD1 (6 bases). V was cut by 4 bases and J by 3 bases, with 15 bases left in between. CDR3 length: 15 amino acids. The germline CDR1 and CDR2 sequences are SGHAT and FQNNGV. CDR3 DNA: TGTGCCAGCAGCTCCCTCAAAGGACAGAAAGAGACCCAGTACTTC. It encodes CASSSLKGQKETQYF.

The rearrangement uses TRBV11-2 and TRBJ2-7; D is unclear. The germline CDR1 and CDR2 sequences are SGHAT and FQNNGV. The CDR3 spans 15 residues. Trimming shortened V by 2 bases and J by 2 bases, and 13 bases separated the two germline ends. The CDR3: CASSLLPGRAYEQYF. Here the CDR3 DNA reads TGTGCCAGCAGCTTATTACCCGGGCGAGCCTACGAGCAGTACTTC.

This sequence joins TRBV14 and TRBJ2-1; D uncertain. The CDR3 extends over 15 amino acids. With 2 bases removed from V and 5 bases from J, the gap between germline ends came to 13 bases. The germline V gene encodes CDR1 SGHDN and CDR2 FVKESK. CDR3 loop: CASSQRSRPDNEQFF. The CDR3 DNA is TGTGCCAGCAGCCAACGTTCTAGGCCAGACAATGAGCAGTTCTTC. The full variable domain, completed using reference TRBV14 and TRBJ2-1, is EAGVTQFPSHSVIEKGQTVTLRCDPISGHDNLYWYRRVMGKEIKFLLHFVKESKQDESGMPNNRFLAERTGGTYSTLKVQPAELEDSGVYFCASSQRSRPDNEQFFGPGTRLTVL.

The J gene is TRBJ2-7, the V gene TRBV5-4; possible D gene TRBD2, 5 bases. The CDR3 is made up of 12 amino acids. Trimming removed 6 bases at V and 6 bases at J, with 13 bases between. Germline-derived CDR1 and CDR2 are SGHNT and YYREEE (reference sequence). The CDR3 sequence: CASTRRMSEQYF. The CDR3 DNA is TGTGCCAGCACCAGGAGGATGAGCGAGCAGTACTTC.

This sequence joins TRBV11-2 and TRBJ1-6; D ambiguous. Germline V gene sequence: CDR1 SGHAT, CDR2 FQNNGV. This CDR3 has 15 amino acids. With 4 bases removed from V and 7 bases from J, the gap between germline ends came to 14 bases. The CDR3 DNA follows: TGTGCCAGCAGCTCCGTTGTGGGCCAAAATTCACCCCTCCACTTT. Translating it yields CASSSVVGQNSPLHF.

The CDR3 coding sequence is TGTGCCTGGAGTCCCCCCTTTGGTAAAAACTATGGCTACACCTTC. Encoded protein: CAWSPPFGKNYGYTF. The V call is TRBV30, the J call TRBJ1-2; no reliable D call. CDR1 and CDR2 (germline): GTSNPN, SVGIG (reference sequence). V lost 2 bases to trimming and J lost 2 bases, with 15 bases between them. This CDR3 is built from 15 residues.

This sequence joins TRBV19 and TRBJ1-4, with 8 positions matching TRBD1. V gave up 3 bases and J gave up 7 bases; unmatched junction bases: 4. Germline loops: CDR1 LNHDA, CDR2 SQIVND (reference sequence). This CDR3 spans 14 amino acids. The CDR3 region is CASSMADRVEKLFF. CDR3 bases: TGTGCCAGTAGTATGGCGGACAGGGTTGAAAAACTGTTTTTT.

CDR3 amino acids: CASSPTRQVRTEAFF. The CDR3 DNA is TGTGCCAGCAGCCCAACCCGACAGGTGCGGACTGAAGCTTTCTTT. The V and J genes are TRBV7-2 and TRBJ1-1; possibly TRBD1 for D (6 bases). V was trimmed by 5 bases and J by 5 bases, leaving 18 bases between them. The CDR3 sequence is 15 residues long. CDR1 and CDR2 from the germline V gene are SGHTA and FQGNSA.

In its sample, this clone was seen a few times. V is TRBV10-3 and J is TRBJ1-3; D is possibly TRBD1 (6 bases). This CDR3 contains 13 residues. Per the germline V gene, CDR1 is ENHRY and CDR2 is SYGVKD. V shed 10 bases and J shed 0 bases, with 10 bases lying between them. For the CDR3, the DNA is TGTGCCACCGGGGACATCTCTGGAAACACCATATATTTT. It is translated as CATGDISGNTIYF.

The chain recombines TRBV18 with TRBJ1-6; no reliable D call. The CDR3 extends over 16 amino acids. Trimming took 2 bases from V and 7 from J, leaving 15 bases between them. Germline CDR1 KGHSH, CDR2 LQKENI. The CDR3 sequence is CASSPEGAVKNSPLHF. The CDR3 DNA is TGTGCCAGCTCACCAGAGGGCGCGGTGAAAAATTCACCCCTCCACTTT.

Comment on this clone: At one of its ends the junction is not consistent with the germline gene, which may arise from a read error. The genes are TRBV9 and TRBJ1-3, with 7 bases matching TRBD1. CDR3 length equals 17 residues. Germline loops: CDR1 SGDLS, CDR2 YYNGEE. For the CDR3, the DNA is TGTGCCAGCAGCGCAGCCGGGACAGATATCTCTGGAAACACCGTATATTTT. Protein sequence: CASSAAGTDISGNTVYF. The whole variable domain, remainder taken from reference TRBV9 and TRBJ1-3, is DSGVTQTPKHLITATGQRVTLRCSPRSGDLSVYWYQQSLDQGLQFLIQYYNGEERAKGNILERFSAQQFPDLHSELNLSSLELGDSALYFCASSAAGTDISGNTVYFGEGSWLTVV.

This clone came up once. The rearrangement joins TRBV7-2 to TRBJ1-5; D is ambiguous. Deletions cut 2 bases from V and 4 bases from J, with 9 bases between. The length of the CDR3 is 14 residues. Germline CDR1 is SGHTA and CDR2 is FQGNSA. The DNA for the CDR3 is TGTGCCAGCAGCTTACCGGGCGGGAATCAGCCCCAGCATTTT. Residues: CASSLPGGNQPQHF.

The gene calls are TRBV10-3 and TRBJ2-1; 10 bases line up with TRBD1. Germline CDR1 reads ENHRY; CDR2 reads SYGVKD. This CDR3 has 20 amino acids. V was pared by 6 bases and J by 4 bases, with 21 bases of the junction left unmatched. The CDR3 DNA follows: TGTGCCATCAGCGTATCCGGGACAGGGGACAAGAAGGCCGGGTACAATGAGCAGTTCTTC. Amino acid sequence: CAISVSGTGDKKAGYNEQFF.

The V and J genes are TRBV6-6 and TRBJ1-2; D is undetermined. Per germline, CDR1 MNHNY and CDR2 SVGAGI (reference sequence). V dropped 3 bases and J dropped 5 bases, with 10 bases sitting between them. The CDR3 extends over 13 amino acids. The CDR3 region is CASSYYGLYGYTF. The CDR3 bases are TGTGCCAGCAGTTATTATGGCTTATATGGCTACACCTTC.

The J gene is TRBJ2-3, the V gene TRBV5-1; 9 bases match TRBD1. This CDR3 has 14 amino acids. Germline loops: CDR1 SGHRS, CDR2 YFSETQ. J gave up 4 bases and V 4 bases, and 4 bases lay outside the gene matches. CDR3 loop: CASSIGTGSDTQYF. CDR3 sequence (DNA): TGCGCCAGCAGCATCGGGACAGGGTCAGATACGCAGTATTTT.

This chain joins TRBV11-2 and TRBJ2-3; no clear D gene. CDR3 length: 13 amino acids. Trimming shortened V by 1 base and J by 8 bases, and 10 bases separated the two germline ends. Germline CDR1 SGHAT, CDR2 FQNNGV. DNA for the CDR3: TGTGCCAGCAGCTTAGGGTCGGCAGCTACGCAGTATTTT. Residues: CASSLGSAATQYF.

The V gene is TRBV30, the J gene TRBJ2-5; TRBD2 aligns across 7 bases. Germline CDR1 is GTSNPN and CDR2 is SVGIG (reference sequence). The CDR3 consists of 14 residues. The V and J ends lost 3 bases and 1 base, in that order; junction bases with no gene match: 5. For the CDR3, the DNA is TGTGCCTGGAGGGTCGGGGGGTCCCAAGAGACCCAGTACTTC. Residues: CAWRVGGSQETQYF. Combining the CDR3 with reference TRBV30 and TRBJ2-5 gives the whole variable domain SQTIHQWPATLVQPVGSPLSLECTVEGTSNPNLYWYRQAAGRGLQLLFYSVGIGQISSEVPQNLSASRPQDRQFILSSKKLLLSDSGFYLCAWRVGGSQETQYFGPGTRLLVL.

The chain has TRBV19 and TRBJ1-2; D may be TRBD1 (6 bases). Germline V gene sequence: CDR1 LNHDA, CDR2 SQIVND (reference sequence). Deletions cut 7 bases from V and 4 bases from J, with 19 bases between. The CDR3 loop spans 15 amino acids. The CDR3 nucleotides read TGTGCCAGTACCCTCTGGGGGGGCCACCCCTATGGCTACACCTTC. It encodes CASTLWGGHPYGYTF.

This chain links TRBV11-2 with TRBJ2-7, with no clear D. V lost 1 base and J 2 bases, leaving 12 bases between the germline ends. Germline V gives CDR1 SGHAT, CDR2 FQNNGV. The CDR3 length is 15 residues. The CDR3 DNA is TGTGCCAGCAGCTTAGTATTAGACGGCGCCTACGAGCAGTACTTC. Amino acid sequence: CASSLVLDGAYEQYF.

V is TRBV19 and J is TRBJ1-1; D remains unclear. The CDR3 is made up of 11 amino acids. Trimming left V 3 bases short and J 8 bases short, with 7 bases between. Germline-derived CDR1 and CDR2 are LNHDA and SQIVND (reference sequence). CDR3 coding DNA: TGTGCCAGTAGTATGCGGCAGGAAGCTTTCTTT. It yields the protein CASSMRQEAFF.